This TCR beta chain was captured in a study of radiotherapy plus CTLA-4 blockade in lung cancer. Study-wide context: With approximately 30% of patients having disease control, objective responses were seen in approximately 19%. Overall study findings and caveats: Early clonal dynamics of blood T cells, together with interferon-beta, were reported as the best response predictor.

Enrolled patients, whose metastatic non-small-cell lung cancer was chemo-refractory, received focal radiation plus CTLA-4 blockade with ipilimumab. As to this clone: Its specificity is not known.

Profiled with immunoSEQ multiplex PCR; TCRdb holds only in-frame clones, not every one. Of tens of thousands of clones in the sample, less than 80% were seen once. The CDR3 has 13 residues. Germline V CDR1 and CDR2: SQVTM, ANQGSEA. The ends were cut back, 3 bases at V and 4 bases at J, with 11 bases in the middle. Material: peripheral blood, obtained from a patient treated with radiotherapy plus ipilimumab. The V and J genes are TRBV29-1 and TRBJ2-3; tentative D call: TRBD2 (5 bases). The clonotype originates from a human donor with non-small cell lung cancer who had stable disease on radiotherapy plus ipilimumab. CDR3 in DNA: TGCAGCGTTGAGGTGGGGAGTGCAGATACGCAGTATTTT. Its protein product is CSVEVGSADTQYF.